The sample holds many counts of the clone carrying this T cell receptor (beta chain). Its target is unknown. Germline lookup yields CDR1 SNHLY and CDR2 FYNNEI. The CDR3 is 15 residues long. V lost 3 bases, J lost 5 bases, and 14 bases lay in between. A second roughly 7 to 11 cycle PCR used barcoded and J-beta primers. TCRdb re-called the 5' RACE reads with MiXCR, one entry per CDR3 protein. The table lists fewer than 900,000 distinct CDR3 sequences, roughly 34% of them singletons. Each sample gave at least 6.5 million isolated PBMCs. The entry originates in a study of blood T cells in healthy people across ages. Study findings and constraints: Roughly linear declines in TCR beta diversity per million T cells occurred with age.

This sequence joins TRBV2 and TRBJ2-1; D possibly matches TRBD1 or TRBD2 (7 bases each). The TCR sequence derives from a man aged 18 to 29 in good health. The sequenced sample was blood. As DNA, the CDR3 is TGTGCCAGCAGTGAGCGGGGGACAGCTAACAATGAGCAGTTCTTC. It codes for CASSERGTANNEQFF.